Reported below is one TCR beta chain. The germline V gene encodes CDR1 LNHNV and CDR2 YYDKDF (reference sequence). After removal of 5 bases from V and 7 bases from J, the junction contained 14 bases not matched to a gene. The CDR3 contains 17 residues. Original methodology: Reference gene primer amplification in the assay estimated nucleated cell counts. Only in-frame clones appear in the TCRdb table, and some are missing; sequencing was by immunoSEQ multiplex PCR. From that table come the V and J calls and clone size; the DNA was used to work out D and trimming. The sample contains 120,000 to 150,000 clones, about 87% of which appear only once. This sample is drawn from a study of blood T cell repertoires in COVID-19.

The TCR was taken from a woman in her forties or fifties with acute or convalescent COVID-19. Sequenced sample: peripheral blood. This rearrangement joins TRBV15 to TRBJ2-1; 10 bases fit TRBD2. The CDR3, as DNA: TGTGCCACCAGCCCACGATTTTTGACTAGCGGGCCAAATGAGCAGTTCTTC. Translation gives CATSPRFLTSGPNEQFF. The full variable domain, with the rest looked up from reference TRBV15 and TRBJ2-1, is DAMVIQNPRYQVTQFGKPVTLSCSQTLNHNVMYWYQQKSSQAPKLLFHYYDKDFNNEADTPDNFQSRRPNTSFCFLDIRSPGLGDTAMYLCATSPRFLTSGPNEQFFGPGTRLTVL.